This T cell receptor beta chain was profiled in a study of blood T cell repertoires in COVID-19. Turning to the study itself: Acute and convalescent COVID-19 specimens originated in the United States, Italy and Spain. PBMCs, B-cell-depleted T cells, or T cells provided the cDNA or gDNA that made up the material.

Assay used: immunoSEQ multiplex PCR; TCRdb lists only in-frame clones, some missing. The table records approximately 250,000 clones, 75% to 90% of them present only once. The ends were cut back, 5 bases at V and 0 bases at J, with 10 bases in the middle. Looked up from germline, CDR1 is LNHNV and CDR2 is YYDKDF (reference sequence). The CDR3 spans 15 residues. This chain connects TRBV15 to TRBJ1-4; no definite D call. The TCR originated in a woman in her 30s with acute COVID-19. Sequencing used PBMCs or T cells enriched from blood (not recorded which). The CDR3 coding sequence is TGTGCCACCAGCGATTTAGCCGCAACTAATGAAAAACTGTTTTTT. It is translated as CATSDLAATNEKLFF.